One and the same sample provided the 26 T cell receptor beta chains below, sequenced in a study of OX40 agonist ivuxolimab in advanced cancers. TCRdb's copy holds only in-frame clones and misses some; the assay was immunoSEQ multiplex PCR. The table has approximately 82,000 clones, more than 90% seen once. The sample consisted of CD4+ or CD8+ T cells sorted from blood, taken in a trial of the OX40 agonist ivuxolimab. All receptors derive from an adult with an advanced solid tumor such as melanoma, head and neck, liver or kidney cancer.

The V and J genes are TRBV7-9 and TRBJ2-2; D might be TRBD2 (6 bases). The CDR3 is made up of 15 amino acids. The V and J ends lost 5 bases and 5 bases respectively, with 15 bases between them. Germline CDR1 SEHNR, CDR2 FQNEAQ (reference sequence). The CDR3 region is CASSRASAGTGELFF. DNA for the CDR3: TGTGCCAGCAGCCGGGCTAGCGCGGGGACCGGGGAGCTGTTTTTT.

V and J are TRBV2 and TRBJ2-5; the D gene is possibly TRBD1 (6 bases). Germline V CDR1 and CDR2: SNHLY, FYNNEI. This CDR3 region has 13 residues. V lost 5 bases, J lost 4 bases, and 11 bases lay in between. CDR3 nucleotides: TGTGCCAGCAGTATGGGGGCCGGAGAGACCCAGTACTTC. Translating it yields CASSMGAGETQYF. Filled out from reference TRBV2 and TRBJ2-5, the complete variable domain reads EPEVTQTPSHQVTQMGQEVILRCVPISNHLYFYWYRQILGQKVEFLVSFYNNEISEKSEIFDDQFSVERPDGSNFTLKIRSTKLEDSAMYFCASSMGAGETQYFGPGTRLLVL.

This rearrangement joins TRBV29-1 to TRBJ2-1; either TRBD1 or TRBD2 may fit D (5 bases each). Germline CDR1 is SQVTM and CDR2 is ANQGSEA. Trimming removed 3 bases at V and 5 bases at J, with 32 bases between. The CDR3 sequence is 20 residues long. CDR3 amino acids: CSVDKTYYKYAGGNDNEQFF. DNA for the CDR3: TGCAGCGTTGATAAAACCTATTATAAATACGCTGGGGGAAATGACAATGAGCAGTTCTTC.

This sequence joins TRBV7-8 and TRBJ1-5; TRBD1 might be the D (6 bases). The length of the CDR3 is 15 residues. Germline-derived CDR1 and CDR2 are SGHVS and FQNEAQ. V gave up 1 base and J gave up 7 bases, with 14 bases separating them. CDR3 protein: CASSLGGGVGQPQHF. CDR3 DNA sequence: TGTGCCAGCAGCTTAGGAGGGGGGGTTGGGCAGCCCCAGCATTTT.

About this clone itself: Other DNA sequences within the sample encode an identical CDR3. The chain links TRBV30 to TRBJ1-2; possibly TRBD1 for D (5 bases). CDR3 length: 13 amino acids. Trimming took 1 base from V and 2 from J, leaving 8 bases between them. Germline lookup yields CDR1 GTSNPN and CDR2 SVGIG (reference sequence). The CDR3 sequence is CAWSEQGNYGYTF. In nucleotides, the CDR3 is TGTGCCTGGAGTGAGCAGGGAAACTATGGCTACACCTTC.

V gene TRBV10-3 combines with J gene TRBJ2-7; no reliable D call. The germline V gene has CDR1 ENHRY and CDR2 SYGVKD. Deletions cut 3 bases from V and 12 bases from J, with 18 bases between. The CDR3 spans 13 residues. The CDR3 here is CAISDDPSFETYF. Here the CDR3 DNA reads TGTGCCATCAGTGACGACCCGTCCTTCGAGACGTACTTC.

This rearrangement joins TRBV6-6 to TRBJ2-1; D unclear. The CDR3 extends over 12 amino acids. With 0 bases removed from V and 11 bases from J, the gap between germline ends came to 8 bases. Looked up from germline, CDR1 is MNHNY and CDR2 is SVGAGI (reference sequence). In nucleotides, the CDR3 is TGTGCCAGCAGTTACTCCAACCAACAGCAGTTCTTC. Translating it yields CASSYSNQQQFF.

This clone was found a few times. The V call is TRBV19, the J call TRBJ2-1; D remains unclear. This CDR3 is built from 13 residues. V was clipped by 1 base and J by 3 bases, with 4 bases between them. Germline V CDR1 and CDR2: LNHDA, SQIVND (reference sequence). The CDR3 region is CASSIGHYNEQFF. The DNA for the CDR3 is TGTGCCAGTAGTATAGGTCACTACAATGAGCAGTTCTTC.

The chain carries TRBV19 and TRBJ2-5; D gene uncertain. The CDR3 runs 14 residues. V gave up 7 bases and J gave up 1 base, with 13 bases separating them. From germline, CDR1 is LNHDA and CDR2 SQIVND (reference sequence). CDR3 sequence reads: CASTALETQETQYF. CDR3 nucleotides: TGTGCCAGTACCGCCTTGGAGACCCAAGAGACCCAGTACTTC.

This clone was recorded only once. This rearrangement joins TRBV19 to TRBJ1-6; 7 bases are a match to TRBD1. V dropped 2 bases and J dropped 7; count of bases not matched to a gene: 8. This CDR3 is 16 amino acids long. Per germline, CDR1 LNHDA and CDR2 SQIVND (reference sequence). The CDR3 DNA follows: TGTGCCAGTAGTATATGGTCTGGGACAGTGAATTCACCCCTCCACTTT. This codes for CASSIWSGTVNSPLHF.

The V and J genes are TRBV2 and TRBJ1-5; D gene uncertain. The germline V gene encodes CDR1 SNHLY and CDR2 FYNNEI. This CDR3 region has 14 residues. Trimming removed 3 bases from V and 2 bases from J, with 8 bases in between. CDR3 nucleotide sequence: TGTGCCAGCAGTGAGGATGGTGGCAATCAGCCCCAGCATTTT. Its protein is CASSEDGGNQPQHF. The full variable domain, with the rest looked up from reference TRBV2 and TRBJ1-5, is EPEVTQTPSHQVTQMGQEVILRCVPISNHLYFYWYRQILGQKVEFLVSFYNNEISEKSEIFDDQFSVERPDGSNFTLKIRSTKLEDSAMYFCASSEDGGNQPQHFGDGTRLSIL.

The chain uses TRBV6-6 and TRBJ2-7; D perhaps matches TRBD1 (5 bases). This CDR3 spans 14 amino acids. The germline V gene encodes CDR1 MNHNY and CDR2 SVGAGI (reference sequence). With 7 bases removed from V and 4 bases from J, the gap between germline ends came to 17 bases. CDR3 sequence reads: CASTDNSMTYEQYF. CDR3 DNA sequence: TGTGCCAGCACGGACAATTCAATGACATACGAGCAGTACTTC.

The J gene is TRBJ2-2, the V gene TRBV5-4, with no clear D. With 0 bases removed from V and 0 bases from J, the gap between germline ends came to 6 bases. CDR3 length equals 15 residues. Per germline, CDR1 SGHNT and CDR2 YYREEE (reference sequence). The CDR3 DNA reads as TGTGCCAGCAGCTTGGAGCGTGCGAACACCGGGGAGCTGTTTTTT. It codes for CASSLERANTGELFF. The variable domain in full, completed from reference TRBV5-4 and TRBJ2-2, reads ETGVTQSPTHLIKTRGQQVTLRCSSQSGHNTVSWYQQALGQGPQFIFQYYREEENGRGNFPPRFSGLQFPNYSSELNVNALELDDSALYLCASSLERANTGELFFGEGSRLTVL.

This chain joins TRBV5-6 and TRBJ1-2, with a possible D match to TRBD1 (6 bases). The V and J ends lost 1 base and 4 bases respectively, with 8 bases between them. Germline CDR1 and CDR2: SGHDT and YYEEEE. The CDR3 has 13 residues. The CDR3: CASSLKTGYGYTF. DNA for the CDR3: TGTGCCAGCAGCTTGAAGACAGGCTATGGCTACACCTTC.

V and J are TRBV6-5 and TRBJ1-1, with D maybe TRBD1 (6 bases). The CDR3 contains 15 residues. Looked up from germline, CDR1 is MNHEY and CDR2 is SVGAGI. The germline V and J ends were trimmed by 5 bases and 0 bases, with 13 bases remaining between them. The CDR3 nucleotides read TGTGCCAGCAGTCTAGCGGGACACATGAACACTGAAGCTTTCTTT. Its translation: CASSLAGHMNTEAFF.

V is TRBV30 and J is TRBJ1-3; D is unclear. Trimming removed 2 bases at V and 4 bases at J, with 6 bases between. Germline CDR1 and CDR2: GTSNPN and SVGIG (reference sequence). This CDR3 region has 12 residues. In nucleotides, the CDR3 is TGTGCCTGGAGTCTGCCCGGAAACACCATATATTTT. Encoded protein: CAWSLPGNTIYF.

The chain is built from TRBV7-3 and TRBJ2-3; D call uncertain. The CDR3 sequence is 12 residues long. Germline V CDR1 and CDR2: SGHTA, FQGTGA. Trimming stripped 0 bases from V and 6 bases from J, with 4 bases between. This chain's CDR3 is CASSLTSDTQYF. The CDR3 bases are TGTGCCAGCAGCTTAACGTCGGATACGCAGTATTTT. The complete variable domain, with remaining parts taken from reference TRBV7-3 and TRBJ2-3, reads GAGVSQTPSNKVTEKGKYVELRCDPISGHTALYWYRQSLGQGPEFLIYFQGTGAADDSGLPNDRFFAVRPEGSVSTLKIQRTERGDSAVYLCASSLTSDTQYFGPGTRLTVL.

This rearrangement joins TRBV19 to TRBJ2-2; D might be TRBD1 (6 bases). V lost 3 bases to trimming and J lost 0 bases, with 17 bases between them. CDR3 length equals 18 residues. CDR1 and CDR2 (germline): LNHDA, SQIVND (reference sequence). DNA for the CDR3: TGTGCCAGTAGTATCTCTGACAGGTTAATCGCGAACACCGGGGAGCTGTTTTTT. Its translation: CASSISDRLIANTGELFF.

This sequence joins TRBV19 and TRBJ2-5, with 12 bases that match TRBD2. Germline V gene sequence: CDR1 LNHDA, CDR2 SQIVND (reference sequence). The CDR3 runs to 15 residues. Trimming cost V 5 bases and J 5 bases; bases outside gene matches: 6. In DNA, the CDR3 is TGTGCCAGTAGTTATCTAGCGGGAGGGGGGGAGACCCAGTACTTC. As protein: CASSYLAGGGETQYF.

The V call is TRBV7-8, the J call TRBJ1-4; 8 bases fit TRBD1. The ends lost 5 bases at V and 11 bases at J; junction bases unmatched: 7. Germline-derived CDR1 and CDR2 are SGHVS and FQNEAQ. The CDR3 is made up of 13 amino acids. CDR3 sequence: CASSQGRDRKLFF. The DNA of the CDR3 is TGTGCCAGCAGCCAGGGACGGGACAGGAAACTGTTTTTT. The full variable domain, rest sourced from reference TRBV7-8 and TRBJ1-4, is GAGVSQSPRYKVAKRGQDVALRCDPISGHVSLFWYQQALGQGPEFLTYFQNEAQLDKSGLPSDRFFAERPEGSVSTLKIQRTQQEDSAVYLCASSQGRDRKLFFGSGTQLSVL.

This chain uses TRBV19 with TRBJ2-3, with TRBD2 as a possible D gene (5 bases). The CDR3 runs 14 residues. Germline V CDR1 and CDR2: LNHDA, SQIVND (reference sequence). The ends were cut back, 6 bases at V and 4 bases at J, with 14 bases in the middle. CDR3 nucleotides: TGTGCCAGTAGCGAGGGATCGGTTGCAGATACGCAGTATTTT. The encoded protein is CASSEGSVADTQYF.

The rearrangement joins TRBV30 to TRBJ2-7; the match to TRBD1 covers 9 bases. Germline V CDR1 and CDR2: GTSNPN, SVGIG (reference sequence). The CDR3 runs to 14 residues. With 0 bases clipped from V and 5 bases from J, the junction kept 5 bases outside the gene matches. The CDR3 bases are TGTGCCTGGAGTGTACTGACAGGGGGACACGAGCAGTACTTC. Encoded protein: CAWSVLTGGHEQYF. The full variable domain, rest sourced from reference TRBV30 and TRBJ2-7, is SQTIHQWPATLVQPVGSPLSLECTVEGTSNPNLYWYRQAAGRGLQLLFYSVGIGQISSEVPQNLSASRPQDRQFILSSKKLLLSDSGFYLCAWSVLTGGHEQYFGPGTRLTVT.

V and J are TRBV7-8 and TRBJ2-2; D is possibly TRBD2 (7 bases). The CDR3 runs to 17 residues. Germline CDR1 reads SGHVS; CDR2 reads FQNEAQ. The V and J ends lost 2 bases and 4 bases respectively, with 17 bases between them. The DNA for the CDR3 is TGTGCCAGCAGCTTAAAAATACGGGGGGCGGGCACCGGGGAGCTGTTTTTT. It translates to CASSLKIRGAGTGELFF.

This chain links TRBV30 with TRBJ2-1, with 10 bases that match TRBD2. CDR3 length: 14 residues. Germline lookup yields CDR1 GTSNPN and CDR2 SVGIG (reference sequence). V trimming: 3 bases; J trimming: 9 bases; junction bases outside the gene matches: 8. The CDR3 DNA reads as TGTGCCTGGAGGAGCGGGAGGGATATCCTTGAGCAGTTCTTC. This encodes CAWRSGRDILEQFF. Together with reference TRBV30 and TRBJ2-1, the CDR3 gives the full variable domain: SQTIHQWPATLVQPVGSPLSLECTVEGTSNPNLYWYRQAAGRGLQLLFYSVGIGQISSEVPQNLSASRPQDRQFILSSKKLLLSDSGFYLCAWRSGRDILEQFFGPGTRLTVL.

The chain links TRBV7-9 to TRBJ2-4; TRBD1 agrees at 8 bases. Trimming removed 4 bases from V and 8 bases from J; junction bases left unmatched: 7. The CDR3 extends over 14 amino acids. The germline gives CDR1 SEHNR, CDR2 FQNEAQ (reference sequence). CDR3 protein: CASSSPGQGDIQYF. As DNA, the CDR3 is TGTGCCAGCAGCTCACCCGGACAGGGTGACATTCAGTACTTC.

The chain links TRBV6-5 to TRBJ2-3; D possibly corresponds to TRBD1 (6 bases). Germline V lookup: CDR1 MNHEY, CDR2 SVGAGI. The CDR3 is made up of 12 amino acids. Trimming stripped 10 bases from V and 5 bases from J, with 13 bases between. DNA of the CDR3: TGTGCCACGAACTCAGGGGTAGATACGCAGTATTTT. The encoded protein is CATNSGVDTQYF.